These T cell receptor beta chains were read from a single sample in a study of vaccination effects on CD4 cells after COVID-19. Their antigen targets remain unknown. The repertoire was sequenced with immunoSEQ multiplex PCR; TCRdb's copy has only in-frame clones and lacks some. The table records some 17,000 clones, 76% of them present only once. This specimen was CD4+ T cells from PBMCs cultured with SARS-CoV-2 spike peptides, taken after COVID-19 vaccination. These receptors all come from a human donor who had a prior SARS-CoV-2 infection. Each CDR3 is given with its conserved first and last residue. The D gene is left open where the match is weak. Clone size, where shown, is once, few, many, or a class for clones that have expanded.

j_call,clone_size,v_call,d_call,cdr3_aa,cdr3_nt
TRBJ1-5,NA,TRBV2,NA,CASRQESGQPQHF,TGTGCCAGCCGACAGGAGTCGGGTCAGCCCCAGCATTTT
TRBJ1-1,NA,TRBV7-2,TRBD1,CASSRDVGQGIYGAFF,TGTGCCAGCAGCAGAGATGTAGGACAGGGGATATATGGAGCTTTCTTT
TRBJ2-5,NA,TRBV5-6,NA,CASSLGEGKTQYF,TGTGCCAGCAGCTTGGGGGAAGGGAAGACCCAGTACTTC
TRBJ1-6,few,TRBV10-1,NA,CARQGYAYNSPLHF,TGCGCCAGACAGGGCTATGCCTATAATTCACCCCTCCACTTT
TRBJ2-7,NA,TRBV10-3,NA,CAISGGGSSGSYEQYF,TGTGCCATCAGTGGGGGCGGCAGTTCGGGCTCCTACGAGCAGTACTTC
TRBJ2-7,NA,TRBV18,TRBD2,CASSQSRLAGLYEQYF,TGTGCCAGCTCACAATCGCGACTAGCGGGACTATACGAGCAGTACTTC
TRBJ2-2,NA,TRBV7-9,TRBD2,CASSLALAGDIGELFF,TGTGCCAGCAGCTTAGCACTAGCGGGAGATATCGGGGAGCTGTTTTTT
TRBJ2-3,few,TRBV2,NA,CASREQEQTQYF,TGTGCCAGCAGGGAACAGGAGCAAACGCAGTATTTT
TRBJ1-6,NA,TRBV19,TRBD1,CASARGQGGSPLHF,TGTGCCAGCGCCCGGGGACAGGGTGGTTCACCCCTCCACTTT
TRBJ2-3,NA,TRBV5-4,TRBD2,CASSSLAGGITDTQYF,TGTGCCAGCAGCTCTCTAGCGGGGGGCATCACAGATACGCAGTATTTT
TRBJ1-4,NA,TRBV18,NA,CASSGQSNEKLFF,TGTGCCAGCTCAGGGCAGTCAAATGAAAAACTGTTTTTT
TRBJ2-2,NA,TRBV27,NA,CASSLSPSFTGELFF,TGTGCCAGCAGTTTATCTCCTAGTTTCACCGGGGAGCTGTTTTTT
TRBJ2-7,NA,TRBV4-1,TRBD2,CASSQARTGLAGGLDEQYF,TGCGCCAGCAGCCAAGCTCGAACGGGACTAGCGGGAGGGCTTGACGAGCAGTACTTC
TRBJ1-2,NA,TRBV28,NA,CASSYRYGYTF,TGTGCCAGCAGTTATCGGTATGGCTACACCTTC
TRBJ1-6,NA,TRBV3-1/TRBV3-2,NA,CASSQHRGGASNSPLHF,TGTGCCAGCAGCCAACACCGTGGAGGGGCTAGCAATTCACCCCTCCACTTT
TRBJ2-7,NA,TRBV5-8,TRBD1,CASSPGSWDRGKEQYF,TGTGCCAGCAGCCCCGGTTCATGGGACAGGGGAAAAGAGCAGTACTTC
TRBJ1-1,NA,TRBV7-9,NA,CASSLGSGGPGGAFF,TGTGCCAGCAGCTTAGGTTCAGGCGGGCCGGGGGGAGCTTTCTTT
TRBJ2-1,NA,TRBV27,NA,CASSTPPTNSYNEQFF,TGTGCCAGCAGTACCCCCCCGACCAACTCCTACAATGAGCAGTTCTTC
TRBJ2-3,NA,TRBV7-9,TRBD2,CASSLGTSPDGTDTQYF,TGTGCCAGCAGCTTGGGGACTAGTCCCGACGGCACAGATACGCAGTATTTT
TRBJ2-5,NA,TRBV4-3,NA,CASSQAGALGETQYF,TGCGCCAGCAGCCAAGCGGGGGCGTTGGGGGAGACCCAGTACTTC
TRBJ1-5,few,TRBV5-1,NA,CASSLGQRGQPQHF,TGCGCCAGCAGCTTGGGACAGCGGGGTCAGCCCCAGCATTTT
TRBJ2-7,few,TRBV5-4,NA,CASSLQPGDYEQYF,TGTGCCAGCAGCTTGCAACCAGGGGACTACGAGCAGTACTTC
TRBJ2-7,NA,TRBV11-3,TRBD1,CASSDRGQRGEQYF,TGTGCCAGCAGCGACAGGGGGCAAAGGGGCGAGCAGTACTTC
TRBJ2-5,NA,TRBV4-2,NA,CASSQEGIETQYF,TGTGCCAGCAGCCAAGAGGGGATTGAGACCCAGTACTTC
TRBJ1-2,medium-sized,TRBV7-2,NA,CASSHIYNRQTNYGYTF,TGTGCCAGCAGCCATATCTACAACAGGCAAACTAACTATGGCTACACCTTC
TRBJ1-3,few,TRBV7-6,TRBD1,CASSSHTGGSSGNTIYF,TGTGCCAGCAGCTCCCATACAGGGGGGAGCTCTGGAAACACCATATATTTT
TRBJ2-7,NA,TRBV7-2,NA,CASSPNLKLVSYEQYF,TGTGCCAGCAGCCCTAACCTGAAACTAGTCTCCTACGAGCAGTACTTC
TRBJ2-5,few,TRBV7-3,NA,CASSSNYGETQYF,TGTGCCAGCAGCTCCAACTACGGAGAGACCCAGTACTTC
TRBJ1-3,NA,TRBV3-1/TRBV3-2,NA,CASSQDYRNTIYF,TGTGCCAGCAGCCAAGATTATAGAAACACCATATATTTT
TRBJ1-5,NA,TRBV18,NA,CASSPEEGVFFGNQPQHF,TGTGCCAGCTCACCAGAGGAAGGGGTATTTTTCGGCAATCAGCCCCAGCATTTT
TRBJ2-7,NA,TRBV5-1,NA,CASSYDSAYEQYF,TGCGCCAGCAGCTATGACTCAGCCTACGAGCAGTACTTC
TRBJ2-3,NA,TRBV12-3/TRBV12-4,TRBD2,CASQRDSTDTQYF,TGTGCCAGCCAGCGGGATAGCACAGATACGCAGTATTTT
TRBJ1-5,NA,TRBV5-1,NA,CASSLGQTMSPQHF,TGCGCCAGCAGCTTGGGGCAGACGATGAGCCCCCAGCATTTT
TRBJ1-1,NA,TRBV23-1,TRBD1,CASSQTGTDVTEAFF,TGCGCCAGCAGTCAAACGGGGACAGACGTCACTGAAGCTTTCTTT
TRBJ2-7,NA,TRBV15,TRBD1,CATSRDRGTYEQYF,TGTGCCACCAGCAGAGACAGGGGGACCTACGAGCAGTACTTC
TRBJ2-5,NA,TRBV19,NA,CASSIDFVREETQYF,TGTGCCAGTAGTATTGACTTTGTGCGGGAAGAGACCCAGTACTTC
TRBJ2-7,NA,TRBV3-1/TRBV3-2,NA,CASSQVFYANEQYF,TGTGCCAGCAGCCAAGTATTCTATGCCAACGAGCAGTACTTC
TRBJ2-3,NA,TRBV5-1,TRBD1,CASSRDRTTDTQYF,TGCGCCAGCAGCCGGGACAGGACCACAGATACGCAGTATTTT
TRBJ2-1,few,TRBV18,TRBD2,CASSSGTNNEQFF,TGTGCCAGCTCATCCGGGACTAACAATGAGCAGTTCTTC
TRBJ1-1,NA,TRBV25-1,NA,CASSEPLATEAFF,TGTGCCAGCAGTGAACCCCTCGCAACTGAAGCTTTCTTT
TRBJ2-7,NA,TRBV3-1/TRBV3-2,NA,CASSRRGGSSYEQYF,TGTGCCAGCAGCCGGAGGGGGGGTAGCTCCTACGAGCAGTACTTC
TRBJ1-5,NA,TRBV5-1,NA,CAIPLGSDQPQHF,TGCGCCATCCCCCTCGGGAGTGATCAGCCCCAGCATTTT
TRBJ2-3,NA,TRBV7-9,TRBD2,CASSLIAGGTDTQYF,TGTGCCAGCAGCTTAATAGCGGGGGGCACAGATACGCAGTATTTT